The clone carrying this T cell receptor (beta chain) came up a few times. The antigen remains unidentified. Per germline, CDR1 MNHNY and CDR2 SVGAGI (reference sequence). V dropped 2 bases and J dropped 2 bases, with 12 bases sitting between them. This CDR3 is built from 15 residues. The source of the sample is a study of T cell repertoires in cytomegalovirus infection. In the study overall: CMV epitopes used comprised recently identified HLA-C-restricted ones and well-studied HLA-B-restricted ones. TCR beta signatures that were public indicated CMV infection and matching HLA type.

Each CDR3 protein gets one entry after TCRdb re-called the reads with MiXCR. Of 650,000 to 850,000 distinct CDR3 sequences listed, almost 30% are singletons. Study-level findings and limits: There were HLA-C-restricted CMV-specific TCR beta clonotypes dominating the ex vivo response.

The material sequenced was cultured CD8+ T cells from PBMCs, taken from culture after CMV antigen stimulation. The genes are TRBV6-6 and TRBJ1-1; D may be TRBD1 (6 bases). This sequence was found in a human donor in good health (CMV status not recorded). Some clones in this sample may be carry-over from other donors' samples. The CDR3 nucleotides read TGTGCCAGCAGTTACCTTGGGGGCCCCAACACTGAAGCTTTCTTT. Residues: CASSYLGGPNTEAFF.